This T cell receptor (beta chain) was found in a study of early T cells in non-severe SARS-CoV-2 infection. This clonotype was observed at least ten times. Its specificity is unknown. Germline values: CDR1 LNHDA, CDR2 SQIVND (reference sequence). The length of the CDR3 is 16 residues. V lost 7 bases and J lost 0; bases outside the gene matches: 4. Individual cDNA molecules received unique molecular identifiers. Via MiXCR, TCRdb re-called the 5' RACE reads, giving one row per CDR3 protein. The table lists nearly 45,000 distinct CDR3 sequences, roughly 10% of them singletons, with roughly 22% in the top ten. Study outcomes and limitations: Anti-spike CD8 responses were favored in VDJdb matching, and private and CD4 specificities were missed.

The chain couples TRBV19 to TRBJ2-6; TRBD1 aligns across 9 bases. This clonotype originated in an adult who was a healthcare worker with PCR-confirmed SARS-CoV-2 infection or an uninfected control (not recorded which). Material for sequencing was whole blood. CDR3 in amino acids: CASTGQGTSGANVLTF. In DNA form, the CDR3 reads TGTGCCAGTACGGGACAGGGAACCTCTGGGGCCAACGTCCTGACTTTC.